The 26 T cell receptor beta chains reported below all come from one sample, sequenced in a study of shared clonotypes between healthy human individuals. Generated by immunoSEQ multiplex PCR, the TCRdb table keeps only in-frame clones and is missing some. The sample has some 690,000 clones, less than 95% seen once. The sequencing sample was made of memory CD8+ T cells from PBMCs. Subset indicated: CD45RO+ cells pooled with CCR7-negative TemRA cells. These receptors all come from a man aged 18-30 years in good health. Some clones in this sample may be carry-over from other donors' samples.

This chain uses TRBV6-4 with TRBJ2-1, with TRBD2 matching over 12 bases. CDR1 is MRHNA, CDR2 SNTAGT, per germline. The V gene end was trimmed by 3 bases and the J gene end by 13 bases; junction bases not matched to a gene: 7. The CDR3 spans 14 residues. The CDR3 coding sequence is TGTGCCAGCAGTGAAGGTGTGACTAGCGGGAGTCAGTTCTTC. This gives the protein CASSEGVTSGSQFF.

This chain joins TRBV27 and TRBJ1-4; a possible D gene is TRBD1 (6 bases). The germline gives CDR1 MNHEY, CDR2 SMNVEV (reference sequence). Trimming removed 3 bases from V and 2 bases from J, with 7 bases in between. The CDR3 is 14 residues long. The CDR3 region is CASSFQGTNEKLFF. The CDR3 DNA follows: TGTGCCAGCAGTTTCCAGGGGACTAATGAAAAACTGTTTTTT. Using reference TRBV27 and TRBJ1-4 for the parts outside the CDR3, the full variable domain is EAQVTQNPRYLITVTGKKLTVTCSQNMNHEYMSWYRQDPGLGLRQIYYSMNVEVTDKGDVPEGYKVSRKEKRNFPLILESPSPNQTSLYFCASSFQGTNEKLFFGSGTQLSVL.

This clone was counted once. The genes are TRBV7-9 and TRBJ2-5; D may be TRBD1 (6 bases). The ends were cut back, 5 bases at V and 5 bases at J, with 12 bases in the middle. CDR1 SEHNR and CDR2 FQNEAQ come from the germline V gene (reference sequence). The CDR3 loop spans 13 amino acids. DNA of the CDR3: TGTGCCAGCAGCGAAACAGGGATTGAGACCCAGTACTTC. This codes for CASSETGIETQYF. Combining the CDR3 with reference TRBV7-9 and TRBJ2-5 gives the whole variable domain DTGVSQNPRHKITKRGQNVTFRCDPISEHNRLYWYRQTLGQGPEFLTYFQNEAQLEKSRLLSDRFSAERPKGSFSTLEIQRTEQGDSAMYLCASSETGIETQYFGPGTRLLVL.

This chain uses TRBV7-2 with TRBJ2-3; 7 bases map to TRBD1. Germline lookup yields CDR1 SGHTA and CDR2 FQGNSA. CDR3 length equals 15 residues. Germline trimming cut 5 bases from V and 2 bases from J; bases unmatched to any gene: 7. The DNA for the CDR3 is TGTGCCAGCAGCACAGGGGTGGTCCCCACAGATACGCAGTATTTT. This sequence encodes CASSTGVVPTDTQYF.

V usage is TRBV5-4 and J usage is TRBJ2-7, with D maybe TRBD1 (6 bases). CDR1 is SGHNT and CDR2 is YYREEE in the germline V gene (reference sequence). The CDR3 has 15 amino acids. The V gene lost 1 base and the J gene lost 1 base, with 12 bases spanning the gap. DNA for the CDR3: TGTGCCAGCAGCTTGACAGGGCAACCTTCCTACGAGCAGTACTTC. This sequence encodes CASSLTGQPSYEQYF. Looking up the rest from reference TRBV5-4 and TRBJ2-7 gives the full variable domain: ETGVTQSPTHLIKTRGQQVTLRCSSQSGHNTVSWYQQALGQGPQFIFQYYREEENGRGNFPPRFSGLQFPNYSSELNVNALELDDSALYLCASSLTGQPSYEQYFGPGTRLTVT.

The sample holds a few counts of this clone. V usage is TRBV28 and J usage is TRBJ1-5; D gene unclear. CDR1 and CDR2 from the germline V gene are MDHEN and SYDVKM. The V and J ends lost 6 bases and 2 bases respectively, with 14 bases between them. This CDR3 spans 15 amino acids. As DNA, the CDR3 is TGTGCCAGCAGCCCCACCCCGGGAGGCAATCAGCCCCAGCATTTT. Translating it yields CASSPTPGGNQPQHF.

V usage is TRBV7-8 and J usage is TRBJ2-3; 7 bases line up with TRBD2. Looked up from germline, CDR1 is SGHVS and CDR2 is FQNEAQ. V was clipped by 5 bases and J by 2 bases; unmatched bases: 13. This CDR3 has 17 residues. The CDR3 bases are TGTGCCAGCAGCAAAAGACTAGCCCGTCTCTACACAGATACGCAGTATTTT. Protein sequence: CASSKRLARLYTDTQYF.

The chain has TRBV7-9 and TRBJ2-7; D is unclear. Trimming shortened V by 5 bases and J by 7 bases, and 12 bases separated the two germline ends. Germline V gives CDR1 SEHNR, CDR2 FQNEAQ (reference sequence). This CDR3 has 12 amino acids. This CDR3 is CASSETSREQYF. CDR3 coding DNA: TGTGCCAGCAGCGAAACCTCGAGGGAGCAGTACTTC.

V and J are TRBV19 and TRBJ2-7; TRBD1 or TRBD2 may be the D gene (5 bases each). There are 13 residues in the CDR3. Trimming shortened V by 5 bases and J by 1 base, and 9 bases separated the two germline ends. The germline CDR1 and CDR2 sequences are LNHDA and SQIVND (reference sequence). The CDR3 bases are TGTGCCAGTAGTGACGGGGCTTCCTACGAGCAGTACTTC. This codes for CASSDGASYEQYF.

The chain combines TRBV9 with TRBJ1-5; TRBD1 matches 9 bases. The CDR3 is 14 amino acids. V gave up 3 bases and J gave up 4 bases; unmatched junction bases: 2. The germline CDR1 and CDR2 sequences are SGDLS and YYNGEE. CDR3 region: CASSAGTGNQPQHF. The CDR3 coding sequence is TGTGCCAGCAGCGCCGGGACAGGGAATCAGCCCCAGCATTTT.

There are a few counts of this clone. This sequence joins TRBV9 and TRBJ1-1; no firm D call. Trimming left V 5 bases short and J 10 bases short, with 15 bases between. Germline V gene data show CDR1 as SGDLS and CDR2 as YYNGEE. CDR3 length: 12 residues. As DNA, the CDR3 is TGTGCCAGCAGTCGCACATCTTCTAGAGCTTTCTTT. It specifies CASSRTSSRAFF.

The rearrangement uses TRBV7-5 and TRBJ2-7. TRBV7-5 is a recognized pseudogene. This CDR3 spans 18 amino acids. DNA of the CDR3: TGTGCCAGAAGCAGGCATAAGGTTTTGGGGGAGTGTTACGGCGAGCAGTACTTC. Translation gives CARSRHKVLGECYGEQYF.

The V call is TRBV7-3, the J call TRBJ2-3, with 11 bases matching TRBD2. Per germline, CDR1 SGHTA and CDR2 FQGTGA. The V gene end was trimmed by 4 bases and the J gene end by 7 bases; junction bases not matched to a gene: 7. The CDR3 has 15 amino acids. The CDR3 sequence: CASSSLAGGYHTQYF. The CDR3 nucleotides read TGTGCCAGCAGCTCGCTAGCGGGGGGCTACCATACGCAGTATTTT.

The chain joins TRBV6-5 to TRBJ2-7, with D tentatively TRBD1 or TRBD2 (5 bases each). The CDR3 runs to 14 residues. Between the trimmed V and J ends, which lost 5 bases and 3 bases, there was a span of 14 bases. Germline V gives CDR1 MNHEY, CDR2 SVGAGI. CDR3 nucleotides: TGTGCCAGCAGTCCGCCAGGGAGAGACTACGAGCAGTACTTC. Its protein product is CASSPPGRDYEQYF.

This clone was seen more than once but under ten times. The V call is TRBV27, the J call TRBJ2-7; 7 bases are a match to TRBD2. With 7 bases clipped from V and 3 bases from J, the junction kept 21 bases outside the gene matches. The CDR3 length is 18 residues. Germline V gives CDR1 MNHEY, CDR2 SMNVEV (reference sequence). The CDR3 region is CASTRRTSAWLLDYEQYF. For the CDR3, the DNA is TGTGCCAGCACCCGTCGCACTAGCGCTTGGCTACTGGACTACGAGCAGTACTTC.

CDR3 region: CASSQDYSSEEFYEQYF. DNA of the CDR3: TGCGCCAGCAGCCAAGACTACTCTAGCGAAGAATTCTACGAGCAGTACTTC. This sequence joins TRBV4-3 and TRBJ2-7; weak D call: TRBD2 (6 bases). The ends were cut back, 0 bases at V and 3 bases at J, with 18 bases in the middle. This CDR3 has 17 residues. Per the germline V gene, CDR1 is LGHNA and CDR2 is YSLEER.

The V call is TRBV6-1, the J call TRBJ2-7; no clear D gene. V gave up 3 bases and J gave up 4 bases, with 7 bases separating them. The CDR3 runs 12 residues. Germline loops: CDR1 MNHNS, CDR2 SASEGT. This CDR3 is CASSDKSYEQYF. The CDR3 DNA follows: TGTGCCAGCAGTGATAAGAGTTACGAGCAGTACTTC.

V usage is TRBV9 and J usage is TRBJ2-4; maybe TRBD1 (6 bases). With 4 bases removed from V and 2 bases from J, the gap between germline ends came to 13 bases. Per germline, CDR1 SGDLS and CDR2 YYNGEE. The CDR3 is made up of 15 amino acids. For the CDR3, the DNA is TGTGCCAGCAGCACGCTACAGGGAACCAAAAACATTCAGTACTTC. Translated, it gives CASSTLQGTKNIQYF.

The chain combines TRBV19 with TRBJ1-4; 8 nucleotides line up with TRBD1. The CDR3 spans 15 residues. CDR1 LNHDA and CDR2 SQIVND come from the germline V gene (reference sequence). V dropped 5 bases and J dropped 8; count of bases not matched to a gene: 10. DNA for the CDR3: TGTGCCAGTAGTGCCCGGACAGGGTTTCGGGAAAAACTGTTTTTT. Translating it yields CASSARTGFREKLFF.

The genes are TRBV4-2 and TRBJ2-3, with D possibly TRBD2 on 6 matching bases. CDR1 and CDR2 from the germline V gene are LGHNA and YNFKEQ. V shed 5 bases and J shed 0 bases, with 12 bases lying between them. This CDR3 region has 15 residues. The chain's CDR3 is CASSGRDSSTDTQYF. The CDR3 bases are TGTGCCAGCAGCGGGCGGGACTCTAGCACAGATACGCAGTATTTT.

This chain joins TRBV28 and TRBJ1-5; TRBD1 is a possible D gene (5 bases). V shed 1 base and J shed 5 bases, with 12 bases lying between them. The CDR3 sequence is 15 residues long. CDR1 is MDHEN, CDR2 SYDVKM, per germline. The CDR3 here is CASSLFGGGDQPQHF. CDR3 bases: TGTGCCAGCAGTTTATTCGGGGGGGGAGATCAGCCCCAGCATTTT.

The rearrangement links TRBV4-1 to TRBJ2-1; no clear D gene. Germline V gives CDR1 MGHRA, CDR2 YSYEKL. This CDR3 is built from 14 residues. Trimming pared 1 base from V and 6 bases from J, leaving 10 bases between. The CDR3 DNA sequence: TGCGCCAGCAGCCAAGTTGGTACCTTCAATGAGCAGTTCTTC. Encoded protein: CASSQVGTFNEQFF.

The rearrangement uses TRBV5-1 and TRBJ2-5; 7 positions match TRBD2. The last part of the DNA fits TRBJ2-7 better; the J call may be wrong. This CDR3 spans 15 amino acids. Germline V gives CDR1 SGHRS, CDR2 YFSETQ. The CDR3 nucleotides are TGCGCCAGCAGCTTGGGACAGCGGGGCGGCGACGAGCAGTACTTC. This encodes CASSLGQRGGDEQYF.

This chain uses TRBV20-1 with TRBJ1-4; D call uncertain. This CDR3 is 10 amino acids long. Looked up from germline, CDR1 is DFQATT and CDR2 is SNEGSKA (reference sequence). Trimming stripped 5 bases from V and 12 bases from J, with 10 bases between. CDR3 region: CSAGALELFF. CDR3 sequence (DNA): TGCAGTGCTGGTGCGTTAGAACTGTTTTTT.

The chain links TRBV19 to TRBJ2-2, with a tentative D call TRBD2 (6 bases). CDR3 size: 15 residues. Germline V gene sequence: CDR1 LNHDA, CDR2 SQIVND (reference sequence). V was pared by 7 bases and J by 5 bases, with 17 bases between. As DNA, the CDR3 is TGTGCCAGTACCCTCGACGGTAGCGGAACCGGGGAGCTGTTTTTT. It is translated as CASTLDGSGTGELFF. Variable domain in full (rest from reference TRBV19 and TRBJ2-2): DGGITQSPKYLFRKEGQNVTLSCEQNLNHDAMYWYRQDPGQGLRLIYYSQIVNDFQKGDIAEGYSVSREKKESFPLTVTSAQKNPTAFYLCASTLDGSGTGELFFGEGSRLTVL.

V usage is TRBV5-6 and J usage is TRBJ2-7, with 11 positions matching TRBD1. Germline V gene sequence: CDR1 SGHDT, CDR2 YYEEEE. CDR3 length equals 14 residues. V dropped 5 bases and J dropped 6; count of bases not matched to a gene: 7. CDR3 nucleotides: TGTGCCAGCAGAACCGGGACAGGGGGTACCGAGCAGTACTTC. Residues: CASRTGTGGTEQYF.